This T cell receptor beta chain was identified during a study of PD-L1 blockade in urothelial cancer. The repertoire was sequenced with immunoSEQ multiplex PCR; TCRdb's copy has only in-frame clones and lacks some. The sample contains roughly 56,000 clones, roughly four fifths of which appear only once. From germline, CDR1 is SGHRS and CDR2 YFSETQ. This CDR3 comprises 15 residues. The V gene end was trimmed by 0 bases and the J gene end by 9 bases; junction bases not matched to a gene: 4. The sequences come from PBMCs, collected around atezolizumab (anti-PD-L1) treatment. The receptor comes from an older man with urothelial cancer. The J gene is TRBJ2-1, the V gene TRBV5-1; 12 nucleotides align to TRBD2. In DNA form, the CDR3 reads TGCGCCAGCAGCTTGGGACTAGCGGGAGCGGGTGAGCAGTTCTTC. Amino acids: CASSLGLAGAGEQFF.